These 32 T cell receptor beta chains share one sample of origin, sequenced in a study of shared clonotypes between healthy human individuals. Assay: immunoSEQ multiplex PCR; the TCRdb copy retains only in-frame clones and omits some. The sample holds roughly 1,500,000 clones, around 98.5% seen once. Sequenced input: naive CD4+ T cells sorted from blood. Documented subset: CD45RA+ positively selected. The receptors stem from a man between 25 and 39 years old in good health.

The rearrangement joins TRBV29-1 to TRBJ1-1; maybe TRBD1 (6 bases). Germline-derived CDR1 and CDR2 are SQVTM and ANQGSEA. Trimming removed 7 bases from V and 9 bases from J, with 15 bases in between. This CDR3 has 11 amino acids. The CDR3: CSAKQGNQAFF. CDR3 sequence (DNA): TGCAGCGCTAAACAGGGAAACCAAGCTTTCTTT.

The chain recombines TRBV28 with TRBJ2-7; D is possibly TRBD1 or TRBD2 (5 bases each). Trimming cost V 7 bases and J 0 bases, with 16 bases left between them. CDR3 length: 15 residues. In germline, CDR1 is MDHEN, CDR2 SYDVKM. CDR3 in amino acids: CASIPPGQGSYEQYF. The DNA for the CDR3 is TGTGCCAGCATCCCTCCGGGGCAGGGCTCCTACGAGCAGTACTTC.

The gene calls are TRBV10-1 and TRBJ2-1, with TRBD2 matching over 11 bases. V was pared by 0 bases and J by 6 bases, with 4 bases of the junction left unmatched. The V gene's germline CDR1 is WNHNN and CDR2 SYGVQD (reference sequence). CDR3 length: 16 residues. In DNA form, the CDR3 reads TGCGCCAGCAGTGAGTCTCTAGCGGGAGGCCTCAATGAGCAGTTCTTC. Amino acid sequence: CASSESLAGGLNEQFF.

A note on this clone: At the DNA level, this CDR3 is encoded by other sequences in the same sample as well. The chain employs TRBV18 and TRBJ2-7; D unresolved. The germline CDR1 and CDR2 sequences are KGHSH and LQKENI. Deletions cut 2 bases from V and 6 bases from J, with 5 bases between. The CDR3 extends over 11 amino acids. The CDR3 here is CASSPGSEQYF. CDR3 DNA sequence: TGTGCCAGCTCACCAGGGTCCGAGCAGTACTTC.

This chain connects TRBV2 to TRBJ2-7, with D uncertain. Germline V gene lookup returns CDR1 SNHLY and CDR2 FYNNEI. The CDR3 covers 13 residues. Trimming pared 6 bases from V and 2 bases from J, leaving 11 bases between. The CDR3 DNA sequence: TGTGCCAGCAGGCGGATAGGGACCTACGAGCAGTACTTC. It specifies CASRRIGTYEQYF.

The chain joins TRBV2 to TRBJ1-1; 12 nucleotides agree with TRBD1. V trimming: 6 bases; J trimming: 2 bases; junction bases outside the gene matches: 1. Germline lookup yields CDR1 SNHLY and CDR2 FYNNEI. The CDR3 has 14 residues. This CDR3 is CASRGTGGNTEAFF. CDR3 nucleotide sequence: TGTGCCAGCAGGGGGACAGGGGGCAACACTGAAGCTTTCTTT. The whole variable domain, remainder taken from reference TRBV2 and TRBJ1-1, is EPEVTQTPSHQVTQMGQEVILRCVPISNHLYFYWYRQILGQKVEFLVSFYNNEISEKSEIFDDQFSVERPDGSNFTLKIRSTKLEDSAMYFCASRGTGGNTEAFFGQGTRLTVV.

In regard to this clone: Other nucleotide sequences in the sample specify the same CDR3. This CDR3 reads CASSLAPAYNEQFF. In DNA form, the CDR3 reads TGCGCCAGCAGCTTGGCCCCGGCCTACAATGAGCAGTTCTTC. The genes are TRBV5-1 and TRBJ2-1, with D uncertain. This CDR3 is 14 amino acids long. Trimming removed 0 bases from V and 2 bases from J, with 6 bases in between. Germline values: CDR1 SGHRS, CDR2 YFSETQ. Combining the CDR3 with reference TRBV5-1 and TRBJ2-1 gives the whole variable domain KAGVTQTPRYLIKTRGQQVTLSCSPISGHRSVSWYQQTPGQGLQFLFEYFSETQRNKGNFPGRFSGRQFSNSRSEMNVSTLELGDSALYLCASSLAPAYNEQFFGPGTRLTVL.

The sample holds one count of this clone. The chain carries TRBV19 and TRBJ1-5; 9 bases match TRBD1. V gave up 4 bases and J gave up 1 base; unmatched junction bases: 5. The germline V gene encodes CDR1 LNHDA and CDR2 SQIVND (reference sequence). This CDR3 spans 16 amino acids. The chain's CDR3 is CASSKGDRASNQPQHF. The CDR3 DNA reads TGTGCCAGTAGTAAGGGGGACAGGGCAAGCAATCAGCCCCAGCATTTT.

Notes on this clone: This same CDR3 is encoded by further DNA sequences in the sample. This sequence joins TRBV7-2 and TRBJ2-3; 7 bases line up with TRBD1. Germline trimming cut 5 bases from V and 4 bases from J; bases unmatched to any gene: 6. Germline-derived CDR1 and CDR2 are SGHTA and FQGNSA. CDR3 length: 14 amino acids. The CDR3 coding sequence is TGTGCCAGCAGCACCCGACAGGGTTCAGATACGCAGTATTTT. As protein: CASSTRQGSDTQYF.

The chain is built from TRBV5-4 and TRBJ2-7; D may be TRBD2 (6 bases). V was shortened by 4 bases and J by 3 bases, with 20 bases between the two germline ends. Looked up from germline, CDR1 is SGHNT and CDR2 is YYREEE (reference sequence). This CDR3 region has 16 residues. CDR3 region: CASSPPPGPAGYEQYF. The CDR3 DNA reads as TGTGCCAGCAGCCCGCCCCCCGGCCCAGCGGGCTACGAGCAGTACTTC.

This chain uses TRBV9 with TRBJ2-5, with 8 bases fitting TRBD2. This CDR3 contains 16 residues. The germline V gene encodes CDR1 SGDLS and CDR2 YYNGEE. J lost 7 bases, V lost 4 bases, and 15 bases had no gene match. CDR3 nucleotides: TGTGCCAGCAGCCCGGAGGTAATAGCGGGACGGGGGACCCAGTACTTC. This translates into CASSPEVIAGRGTQYF.

J is TRBJ1-2 and V is TRBV2; 8 nucleotides match TRBD1. The CDR3 has 14 residues. Trimming removed 1 base from V and 7 bases from J; junction bases left unmatched: 5. CDR1 SNHLY and CDR2 FYNNEI come from the germline V gene. The CDR3 region is CASSEGGQGSGYTF. CDR3 nucleotides: TGTGCCAGCAGTGAAGGAGGACAGGGCAGTGGCTACACCTTC.

The rearrangement joins TRBV7-8 to TRBJ1-1, with 8 bases fitting TRBD1. Germline CDR1 reads SGHVS; CDR2 reads FQNEAQ. The J segment lost 1 base and the V segment lost 5 bases, leaving 6 bases of the junction unmatched. CDR3 length equals 15 residues. CDR3 DNA sequence: TGTGCCAGCAGCCCGCAGGGGGCGTGGAACACTGAAGCTTTCTTT. Translation: CASSPQGAWNTEAFF.

The rearrangement joins TRBV19 to TRBJ2-1; D not resolved. CDR1 and CDR2 from the germline V gene are LNHDA and SQIVND (reference sequence). The CDR3 sequence is 15 residues long. Between the trimmed V and J ends, which lost 5 bases and 2 bases, there was a span of 13 bases. CDR3 DNA: TGTGCCAGTAGTCCATTTTCAGACCCCTACAATGAGCAGTTCTTC. Translating it yields CASSPFSDPYNEQFF.

The V and J genes are TRBV5-6 and TRBJ2-3; TRBD2 aligns across 15 bases. The V gene end was trimmed by 4 bases and the J gene end by 0 bases; junction bases not matched to a gene: 6. Looked up from germline, CDR1 is SGHDT and CDR2 is YYEEEE. This CDR3 has 18 amino acids. The CDR3 region has the DNA TGTGCCAGCAGCCGCTTGGGGACTAGCGGGAGGAGCACAGATACGCAGTATTTT. Encoded protein: CASSRLGTSGRSTDTQYF.

This chain links TRBV6-1 with TRBJ2-7, with D perhaps TRBD2 (5 bases). Trimming left V 2 bases short and J 6 bases short, with 14 bases between. This CDR3 region has 14 residues. Germline V gene lookup returns CDR1 MNHNS and CDR2 SASEGT. The CDR3 DNA sequence: TGTGCCAGCAGTGAAATAACCGGGATAGGCGAGCAGTACTTC. Its translation: CASSEITGIGEQYF.

V usage is TRBV2 and J usage is TRBJ1-2, with no clear D. There are 14 residues in the CDR3. Between the trimmed V and J ends, which lost 6 bases and 3 bases, there was a span of 14 bases. Germline-derived CDR1 and CDR2 are SNHLY and FYNNEI. The CDR3 DNA sequence: TGTGCCAGCAGCCTCCTCCCCGCGGACTATGGCTACACCTTC. Translated: CASSLLPADYGYTF.

The J gene is TRBJ2-5, the V gene TRBV27, with TRBD2 matching 10 bases. Germline CDR1 and CDR2: MNHEY and SMNVEV (reference sequence). The CDR3 contains 17 residues. Unmatched junction bases numbered 16, after V lost 5 bases and J lost 7 bases. The CDR3 here is CASSKHGSSGRGRTQYF. DNA of the CDR3: TGTGCCAGCAGTAAGCACGGGTCTAGCGGGAGAGGGAGGACCCAGTACTTC.

This rearrangement joins TRBV4-3 to TRBJ2-7; TRBD1 aligns across 12 bases. Germline CDR1 LGHNA, CDR2 YSLEER. V shed 4 bases, J shed 3 bases, and the junction held 4 bases outside the gene matches. The CDR3 extends over 15 amino acids. As DNA, the CDR3 is TGCGCCAGCAGCCTCGGGACAGGGGGCAACTACGAGCAGTACTTC. Protein: CASSLGTGGNYEQYF.

This rearrangement joins TRBV5-1 to TRBJ2-5; a weak D match, TRBD2 (6 bases). Trimming removed 0 bases from V and 3 bases from J, with 15 bases in between. The CDR3 is made up of 16 amino acids. Germline V lookup: CDR1 SGHRS, CDR2 YFSETQ. The CDR3 DNA reads as TGCGCCAGCAGCTTGGGGCTTTTTCGGGGGAAAGAGACCCAGTACTTC. Translation gives CASSLGLFRGKETQYF.

The chain uses TRBV9 and TRBJ1-2; 7 bases agree with TRBD1. Germline V gene data show CDR1 as SGDLS and CDR2 as YYNGEE. The CDR3 covers 15 residues. The V and J ends lost 3 bases and 7 bases, in that order; junction bases with no gene match: 12. The CDR3 reads CASSATGIGGSGYTF. The CDR3 region has the DNA TGTGCCAGCAGCGCCACAGGGATAGGGGGCAGTGGCTACACCTTC.

The chain combines TRBV10-3 with TRBJ2-7; no definite D call. Germline CDR1 and CDR2: ENHRY and SYGVKD. V shed 8 bases and J shed 5 bases, with 16 bases lying between them. CDR3 length equals 13 residues. CDR3 loop: CAILAVGQDEQYF. The CDR3 region has the DNA TGTGCCATCCTCGCTGTAGGTCAGGACGAGCAGTACTTC.

This rearrangement joins TRBV5-1 to TRBJ2-5; possibly TRBD1 or TRBD2 for D (6 bases each). V dropped 4 bases and J dropped 0 bases, with 13 bases sitting between them. Germline V CDR1 and CDR2: SGHRS, YFSETQ. The CDR3 has 15 amino acids. Here the CDR3 DNA reads TGCGCCAGCAGCGATGTTGGGGGGCACCAAGAGACCCAGTACTTC. Encoded protein: CASSDVGGHQETQYF. Complete variable domain (other parts from reference TRBV5-1 and TRBJ2-5): KAGVTQTPRYLIKTRGQQVTLSCSPISGHRSVSWYQQTPGQGLQFLFEYFSETQRNKGNFPGRFSGRQFSNSRSEMNVSTLELGDSALYLCASSDVGGHQETQYFGPGTRLLVL.

CDR3 region: CASSLVQVQETQYF. CDR3 nucleotide sequence: TGTGCCAGCAGCTTAGTCCAGGTTCAAGAGACCCAGTACTTC. The chain carries TRBV11-2 and TRBJ2-5; no definite D call. This CDR3 spans 14 amino acids. The V gene's germline CDR1 is SGHAT and CDR2 FQNNGV. V was shortened by 1 base and J by 2 bases, with 8 bases between the two germline ends.

The chain combines TRBV11-3 with TRBJ2-7, with TRBD1 matching over 7 bases. From germline, CDR1 is SGHNT and CDR2 YENEEA. The V segment lost 5 bases and the J segment 7 bases; nucleotides outside the gene matches: 11. The CDR3 loop spans 14 amino acids. This CDR3 is CASSHRQGLGEQYF. CDR3 DNA sequence: TGTGCCAGCAGCCATCGACAGGGTTTGGGAGAGCAGTACTTC.

The chain couples TRBV15 to TRBJ2-5; D is perhaps TRBD2 (6 bases). Looked up from germline, CDR1 is LNHNV and CDR2 is YYDKDF (reference sequence). This CDR3 has 19 amino acids. V lost 0 bases and J lost 2, with 22 bases in between. The CDR3 coding sequence is TGTGCCACCAGCAGAGATCCGCCATCCGGGGGTAGGTTACAAGAGACCCAGTACTTC. As protein: CATSRDPPSGGRLQETQYF.

Comment on this clone: Other nucleotide sequences from this sample produce the same CDR3. The chain links TRBV18 to TRBJ2-2, with D possibly matching TRBD2 (5 bases). Germline V CDR1 and CDR2: KGHSH, LQKENI. The CDR3 is made up of 14 amino acids. The V end was cut by 3 bases, the J end by 2 bases, with 7 bases between. CDR3 nucleotide sequence: TGTGCCAGCTCACCTACGGGAAACACCGGGGAGCTGTTTTTT. It specifies CASSPTGNTGELFF.

V is TRBV27 and J is TRBJ2-6, with 7 bases aligning to TRBD1. CDR1 is MNHEY, CDR2 SMNVEV, per germline (reference sequence). V gave up 3 bases and J gave up 2 bases; unmatched junction bases: 1. The CDR3 is made up of 15 amino acids. The CDR3 bases are TGTGCCAGCAGTTTTACAGGGGCTGGGGCCAACGTCCTGACTTTC. Its translation is CASSFTGAGANVLTF.

The chain is built from TRBV9 and TRBJ2-3; maybe TRBD1 (6 bases). This CDR3 has 15 residues. Deletions cut 0 bases from V and 6 bases from J, with 14 bases between. Germline-derived CDR1 and CDR2 are SGDLS and YYNGEE. CDR3 sequence: CASSVALKGVDTQYF. For the CDR3, the DNA is TGTGCCAGCAGCGTAGCTCTCAAGGGGGTCGATACGCAGTATTTT.

The chain recombines TRBV14 with TRBJ2-7; 10 bases match TRBD1. The V and J ends lost 3 bases and 12 bases, in that order; junction bases with no gene match: 14. The CDR3 totals 15 residues. Looked up from germline, CDR1 is SGHDN and CDR2 is FVKESK. The CDR3 loop reads CASSHPGTGAPFPYF. CDR3 bases: TGTGCCAGCAGCCACCCTGGGACAGGGGCCCCTTTTCCGTACTTC. The variable domain in full, completed from reference TRBV14 and TRBJ2-7, reads EAGVTQFPSHSVIEKGQTVTLRCDPISGHDNLYWYRRVMGKEIKFLLHFVKESKQDESGMPNNRFLAERTGGTYSTLKVQPAELEDSGVYFCASSHPGTGAPFPYFGPGTRLTVT.

The chain joins TRBV19 to TRBJ2-6; TRBD1 or TRBD2 may be the D gene (5 bases each). The V end was cut by 6 bases, the J end by 0 bases, with 12 bases between. The CDR3 sequence is 16 residues long. In germline, CDR1 is LNHDA, CDR2 SQIVND (reference sequence). The CDR3 coding sequence is TGTGCCAGTAGCCGGGACGGAAGCTCTGGGGCCAACGTCCTGACTTTC. Its translation: CASSRDGSSGANVLTF.

The chain joins TRBV30 to TRBJ1-2; tentative D call: TRBD1 (5 bases). Trimming removed 4 bases at V and 6 bases at J, with 12 bases between. This CDR3 is 12 amino acids long. CDR1 and CDR2 (germline): GTSNPN, SVGIG (reference sequence). CDR3 DNA: TGTGCCTGGAATGGAGGGGAGGATGGCTACACCTTC. It codes for CAWNGGEDGYTF.